These 32 T cell receptor beta chains originate from one sample sequenced in a study of shared clonotypes between healthy human individuals. Only in-frame clones appear in the TCRdb table, and some are missing; sequencing was by immunoSEQ multiplex PCR. The repertoire holds about 1 million clones, with 65% to 80% as singletons. Sequenced input: memory CD4+ T cells sorted from blood. The subset is: CD45RA-negative fraction. The receptors come from a man aged 18 to 30 in good health.

This clone came up a few times. A read error may account for a junction end that differs from germline. The chain has TRBV30 and TRBJ2-7; TRBD1 matches at 9 bases. Germline assignment: CDR1 GTSNPN and CDR2 SVGIG (reference sequence). The CDR3 is 13 residues long. The DNA of the CDR3 is TGTGCCTGGAGTGTACTTTTGGGGACAGGGCCCATTTTC. This sequence encodes CAWSVLLGTGPIF.

This sequence joins TRBV30 and TRBJ1-2; 7 bases fit TRBD1. This CDR3 is 13 amino acids long. J gave up 3 bases and V 3 bases, and 4 bases lay outside the gene matches. Germline CDR1 is GTSNPN and CDR2 is SVGIG (reference sequence). The CDR3 is CAWRAGQHYGYTF. DNA of the CDR3: TGTGCCTGGAGGGCGGGACAGCACTATGGCTACACCTTC.

The genes are TRBV28 and TRBJ1-1; D gene unclear. The CDR3 covers 14 residues. V gave up 2 bases and J gave up 2 bases, with 9 bases separating them. Germline loops: CDR1 MDHEN, CDR2 SYDVKM. The CDR3 region has the DNA TGTGCCAGCAGTTTACCGGACCGAAACACTGAAGCTTTCTTT. It encodes CASSLPDRNTEAFF.

Comments on this clone: A single base separates this from a much larger clone, so it may be a read error. Within the sample, other DNA sequences also encode this same CDR3. The rearrangement links TRBV11-2 to TRBJ2-7, with D perhaps TRBD1 (6 bases). The germline V and J ends were trimmed by 3 bases and 2 bases, with 8 bases remaining between them. The CDR3 length is 13 residues. Germline CDR1 reads SGHAT; CDR2 reads FQNNGV. CDR3 amino acids: CASSLGQPYEQYF. Written as DNA, the CDR3 is TGTGCCAGCAGCTTGGGACAACCCTACGAGCAGTACTTC.

The CDR3 loop reads CASTGGQSSYEQYF. The CDR3 DNA sequence: TGTGCCAGCACTGGGGGCCAAAGCTCCTACGAGCAGTACTTC. The genes are TRBV2 and TRBJ2-7; weak D call: TRBD1 (6 bases). CDR3 size: 14 residues. Germline V gives CDR1 SNHLY, CDR2 FYNNEI. The ends were cut back, 7 bases at V and 0 bases at J, with 13 bases in the middle. Full variable domain (missing parts from reference TRBV2 and TRBJ2-7): EPEVTQTPSHQVTQMGQEVILRCVPISNHLYFYWYRQILGQKVEFLVSFYNNEISEKSEIFDDQFSVERPDGSNFTLKIRSTKLEDSAMYFCASTGGQSSYEQYFGPGTRLTVT.

On this clone: The same CDR3 arises from other DNA sequences in this sample as well. The rearrangement joins TRBV5-1 to TRBJ2-5; 7 nucleotides align to TRBD1. V dropped 4 bases and J dropped 5; count of bases not matched to a gene: 8. The germline gives CDR1 SGHRS, CDR2 YFSETQ. The CDR3 sequence is 14 residues long. CDR3 protein: CASSPGTVQETQYF. Written as DNA, the CDR3 is TGCGCCAGCAGCCCGGGGACAGTACAGGAGACCCAGTACTTC.

This chain joins TRBV2 and TRBJ2-7, with unresolved D. Germline V gene lookup returns CDR1 SNHLY and CDR2 FYNNEI. The CDR3 loop spans 13 amino acids. V lost 3 bases and J lost 4, with 10 bases in between. The CDR3 region has the DNA TGTGCCAGCAGTGAGAGACTCCCGTACGAGCAGTACTTC. This codes for CASSERLPYEQYF.

The chain employs TRBV28 and TRBJ1-2; the D gene is possibly TRBD1 (6 bases). Deletions cut 6 bases from V and 2 bases from J, with 16 bases between. This CDR3 contains 15 residues. From germline, CDR1 is MDHEN and CDR2 SYDVKM. Here the CDR3 reads CASSPQQGINYGYTF. The CDR3 DNA follows: TGTGCCAGCAGCCCCCAACAGGGAATCAACTATGGCTACACCTTC.

This CDR3 reads CASSLWGFETQYF. CDR3 sequence (DNA): TGTGCCAGCAGCTTGTGGGGGTTTGAGACCCAGTACTTC. V gene TRBV5-4 combines with J gene TRBJ2-5; either TRBD1 or TRBD2 may fit D (5 bases each). The germline V and J ends were trimmed by 1 base and 5 bases, with 9 bases remaining between them. The CDR3 runs 13 residues. Germline-derived CDR1 and CDR2 are SGHNT and YYREEE (reference sequence). The whole variable domain, remainder taken from reference TRBV5-4 and TRBJ2-5, is ETGVTQSPTHLIKTRGQQVTLRCSSQSGHNTVSWYQQALGQGPQFIFQYYREEENGRGNFPPRFSGLQFPNYSSELNVNALELDDSALYLCASSLWGFETQYFGPGTRLLVL.

V gene TRBV7-3 combines with J gene TRBJ2-2, with D unresolved. CDR1 is SGHTA and CDR2 is FQGTGA in the germline V gene. The CDR3 length is 15 residues. Trimming took 5 bases from V and 6 from J, leaving 16 bases between them. CDR3 sequence reads: CASSPGWQEAGELFF. CDR3 sequence (DNA): TGTGCCAGCAGCCCGGGCTGGCAGGAAGCCGGGGAGCTGTTTTTT.

The chain couples TRBV18 to TRBJ1-2; 9 nucleotides match TRBD1. This CDR3 comprises 15 residues. After removal of 5 bases from V and 4 bases from J, the junction contained 8 bases not matched to a gene. CDR1 and CDR2 (germline): KGHSH, LQKENI. The CDR3 region has the DNA TGTGCCAGCTCATCAGGACAGGGGCGAACCTATGGCTACACCTTC. Its translation is CASSSGQGRTYGYTF. Complete variable domain (other parts from reference TRBV18 and TRBJ1-2): NAGVMQNPRHLVRRRGQEARLRCSPMKGHSHVYWYRQLPEEGLKFMVYLQKENIIDESGMPKERFSAEFPKEGPSILRIQQVVRGDSAAYFCASSSGQGRTYGYTFGSGTRLTVV.

The genes are TRBV19 and TRBJ2-1, with 7 bases lining up with TRBD2. V was clipped by 5 bases and J by 5 bases; unmatched bases: 6. This CDR3 region has 14 residues. Germline assignment: CDR1 LNHDA and CDR2 SQIVND (reference sequence). Here the CDR3 DNA reads TGTGCCAGTAGTCCCGCGGGACTACACAATGAGCAGTTCTTC. Protein: CASSPAGLHNEQFF.

A note on this clone: The same CDR3 arises from other DNA sequences in this sample as well. V gene TRBV5-1 combines with J gene TRBJ1-5; D perhaps matches TRBD1 (5 bases). The V end was cut by 0 bases, the J end by 0 bases, with 7 bases between. This CDR3 comprises 15 residues. Germline assignment: CDR1 SGHRS and CDR2 YFSETQ. CDR3 amino acids: CASSLGQGSNQPQHF. The CDR3 nucleotides are TGCGCCAGCAGCTTGGGGCAGGGTAGCAATCAGCCCCAGCATTTT. The full variable domain, in which reference TRBV5-1 and TRBJ1-5 provide the parts outside the CDR3, is KAGVTQTPRYLIKTRGQQVTLSCSPISGHRSVSWYQQTPGQGLQFLFEYFSETQRNKGNFPGRFSGRQFSNSRSEMNVSTLELGDSALYLCASSLGQGSNQPQHFGDGTRLSIL.

The rearrangement joins TRBV7-9 to TRBJ1-1; weak D call: TRBD1 (5 bases). Trimming removed 5 bases from V and 0 bases from J, with 13 bases in between. The CDR3 totals 15 residues. The germline V gene has CDR1 SEHNR and CDR2 FQNEAQ (reference sequence). The CDR3, as DNA: TGTGCCAGCAGCCCGCCGGACATCATGAACACTGAAGCTTTCTTT. It is translated as CASSPPDIMNTEAFF.

The chain carries TRBV6-5 and TRBJ2-1, with a tentative D call TRBD2 (5 bases). Germline CDR1 reads MNHEY; CDR2 reads SVGAGI. V lost 0 bases, J lost 9 bases, and 9 bases lay in between. This CDR3 is built from 13 residues. In DNA, the CDR3 is TGTGCCAGCAGTTACTCTCGGGGAAGTGAGCAGTTCTTC. This codes for CASSYSRGSEQFF.

This clone was recorded once. This sequence joins TRBV5-1 and TRBJ2-1; 9 bases line up with TRBD1. The germline CDR1 and CDR2 sequences are SGHRS and YFSETQ. The CDR3 runs 16 residues. The V segment lost 2 bases and the J segment 5 bases; nucleotides outside the gene matches: 8. The CDR3 loop is CASSFSGTGKNNEQFF. For the CDR3, the DNA is TGCGCCAGCAGCTTTTCCGGGACAGGGAAAAACAATGAGCAGTTCTTC.

The CDR3 sequence: CASSQDFRVGETQYF. The CDR3 DNA follows: TGCGCCAGCAGCCAAGATTTCAGGGTAGGGGAGACCCAGTACTTC. J is TRBJ2-5 and V is TRBV4-3, with D perhaps TRBD1 (5 bases). CDR1 and CDR2 from the germline V gene are LGHNA and YSLEER. V gave up 0 bases and J gave up 5 bases, with 13 bases separating them. The CDR3 has 15 amino acids.

Turning to this clone: Other DNA sequences of this sample code for an identical CDR3. J is TRBJ2-7 and V is TRBV7-9, with unresolved D. There are 13 residues in the CDR3. V was clipped by 3 bases and J by 1 base, with 7 bases between them. Germline V CDR1 and CDR2: SEHNR, FQNEAQ (reference sequence). The CDR3 loop is CASSFSSSYEQYF. The DNA of the CDR3 is TGTGCCAGCAGCTTCTCTTCGTCCTACGAGCAGTACTTC. The full variable domain, completed using reference TRBV7-9 and TRBJ2-7, is DTGVSQNPRHKITKRGQNVTFRCDPISEHNRLYWYRQTLGQGPEFLTYFQNEAQLEKSRLLSDRFSAERPKGSFSTLEIQRTEQGDSAMYLCASSFSSSYEQYFGPGTRLTVT.

J is TRBJ2-7 and V is TRBV5-4; D remains unclear. The CDR3 sequence is 13 residues long. CDR1 is SGHNT and CDR2 is YYREEE in the germline V gene (reference sequence). V lost 5 bases to trimming and J lost 2 bases, with 11 bases between them. The CDR3 nucleotides are TGTGCCAGCAGTTTCGACGCCACCTACGAGCAGTACTTC. It translates to CASSFDATYEQYF. Together with reference TRBV5-4 and TRBJ2-7, the CDR3 gives the full variable domain: ETGVTQSPTHLIKTRGQQVTLRCSSQSGHNTVSWYQQALGQGPQFIFQYYREEENGRGNFPPRFSGLQFPNYSSELNVNALELDDSALYLCASSFDATYEQYFGPGTRLTVT.

This clone was seen once. The chain recombines TRBV7-8 with TRBJ1-3, with D possibly TRBD1 on 6 matching bases. Germline V gene lookup returns CDR1 SGHVS and CDR2 FQNEAQ. The CDR3 totals 16 residues. The V gene lost 8 bases and the J gene lost 0 bases, with 17 bases spanning the gap. CDR3 bases: TGTGCCAGCGGCATTGGGGGGGCCCTCTCTGGAAACACCATATATTTT. This sequence encodes CASGIGGALSGNTIYF.

The V gene is TRBV7-2, the J gene TRBJ2-7; D is ambiguous. The V and J ends lost 0 bases and 3 bases respectively, with 6 bases between them. This CDR3 is 13 amino acids long. Per germline, CDR1 SGHTA and CDR2 FQGNSA. The CDR3 bases are TGTGCCAGCAGCTTAGCGGGTCGCTACGAGCAGTACTTC. This codes for CASSLAGRYEQYF.

The chain is built from TRBV2 and TRBJ1-1; tentatively, D is TRBD1 (6 bases). Trimming pared 5 bases from V and 4 bases from J, leaving 8 bases between. The germline V gene encodes CDR1 SNHLY and CDR2 FYNNEI. This CDR3 is built from 12 residues. The CDR3 sequence is CASSPRGTEAFF. CDR3 sequence (DNA): TGTGCCAGCAGTCCCAGGGGCACTGAAGCTTTCTTT.

This clone appeared a few times. The same CDR3 can be traced to other DNA sequences in this sample. The chain joins TRBV29-1 to TRBJ2-7; TRBD1 aligns across 9 bases. The CDR3 has 14 amino acids. J lost 2 bases, V lost 6 bases, and 8 bases had no gene match. Germline-derived CDR1 and CDR2 are SQVTM and ANQGSEA. CDR3 region: CSVQPGQGTYEQYF. The CDR3 coding sequence is TGCAGCGTCCAACCGGGACAGGGCACCTACGAGCAGTACTTC.

This rearrangement joins TRBV18 to TRBJ1-1; D perhaps matches TRBD1 (5 bases). V lost 2 bases, J lost 1 base, and 8 bases lay in between. There are 14 residues in the CDR3. Germline CDR1 reads KGHSH; CDR2 reads LQKENI. The CDR3 is CASSPVQGNTEAFF. In DNA form, the CDR3 reads TGTGCCAGCTCACCAGTCCAGGGGAACACTGAAGCTTTCTTT.

On this clone: This specimen includes other DNA sequences encoding the same CDR3. The chain joins TRBV5-1 to TRBJ2-5; D gene ambiguous. Germline V gene lookup returns CDR1 SGHRS and CDR2 YFSETQ. V was pared by 0 bases and J by 3 bases, with 6 bases between. The CDR3 contains 13 residues. The CDR3: CASSLGSKETQYF. CDR3 in DNA: TGCGCCAGCAGCTTGGGCAGTAAAGAGACCCAGTACTTC.

J is TRBJ2-5 and V is TRBV6-5; D uncertain. TRBJ2-7 matches the DNA end more closely, so the J call is doubtful. Germline CDR1 reads MNHEY; CDR2 reads SVGAGI. The CDR3 is made up of 11 amino acids. DNA of the CDR3: TGTGCCAGCAGTCAAACATACGAGCAGTACTTC. This sequence encodes CASSQTYEQYF.

A single count supports this clone. The genes are TRBV6-9 and TRBJ2-5, with 7 bases matching TRBD2. CDR3 length equals 16 residues. V gave up 0 bases and J gave up 4 bases; unmatched junction bases: 8. Germline V lookup: CDR1 MNHGY, CDR2 SVAAGI. The CDR3 region is CASSYSLTGEGETQYF. CDR3 nucleotides: TGTGCCAGCAGTTATTCGTTGACGGGGGAGGGAGAGACCCAGTACTTC.

CDR3 sequence reads: CASSLFWGPDSYEQYF. The CDR3 DNA follows: TGTGCCAGCAGCCTATTTTGGGGGCCAGATTCCTACGAGCAGTACTTC. This chain links TRBV11-2 with TRBJ2-7, with D tentatively TRBD1 (6 bases). The length of the CDR3 is 16 residues. V was pared by 5 bases and J by 1 base, with 18 bases between. The germline V gene encodes CDR1 SGHAT and CDR2 FQNNGV.

This clone was found once. The J gene is TRBJ1-4, the V gene TRBV5-6; D perhaps matches TRBD1 (6 bases). Germline V gene lookup returns CDR1 SGHDT and CDR2 YYEEEE. Trimming pared 5 bases from V and 6 bases from J, leaving 14 bases between. This CDR3 is built from 14 residues. In DNA, the CDR3 is TGTGCCAGCAGTCGTTGGGGGGGCGATGAAAAACTGTTTTTT. It codes for CASSRWGGDEKLFF.

Details on this clone: The same CDR3 also results from other DNA sequences found in this sample. CDR3 loop: CASSQWRRETQYF. The CDR3 bases are TGCGCCAGCAGCCAATGGCGTCGAGAGACCCAGTACTTC. This chain joins TRBV4-1 and TRBJ2-5, with D unclear. Germline loops: CDR1 MGHRA, CDR2 YSYEKL. V lost 2 bases and J lost 4, with 8 bases in between. There are 13 residues in the CDR3.

This clone was seen a handful of times. The rearrangement joins TRBV5-1 to TRBJ2-5; D might be TRBD2 (6 bases). Per the germline V gene, CDR1 is SGHRS and CDR2 is YFSETQ. The CDR3 sequence is 14 residues long. Trimming pared 0 bases from V and 2 bases from J, leaving 8 bases between. CDR3 in amino acids: CASSLAGEQETQYF. In DNA, the CDR3 is TGCGCCAGCAGCTTGGCGGGGGAACAAGAGACCCAGTACTTC.

Of note for this clone: Other nucleotide sequences in the sample specify the same CDR3. J is TRBJ1-3 and V is TRBV5-4; D ambiguous. The CDR3 extends over 14 amino acids. Trimming took 0 bases from V and 3 from J, leaving 7 bases between them. Per germline, CDR1 SGHNT and CDR2 YYREEE (reference sequence). CDR3 loop: CASSLDGFGNTIYF. In DNA, the CDR3 is TGTGCCAGCAGCTTGGACGGATTTGGAAACACCATATATTTT. Combining the CDR3 with reference TRBV5-4 and TRBJ1-3 gives the whole variable domain ETGVTQSPTHLIKTRGQQVTLRCSSQSGHNTVSWYQQALGQGPQFIFQYYREEENGRGNFPPRFSGLQFPNYSSELNVNALELDDSALYLCASSLDGFGNTIYFGEGSWLTVV.